A selection of T cell receptor beta chains follows, all from one sample in a study of OX40 agonist ivuxolimab in advanced cancers. The data were produced by immunoSEQ multiplex PCR, yet TCRdb's version contains in-frame clones alone and is incomplete. The data contain 70,000 to 95,000 clones, about 94% of them singletons. This material consisted of CD4+ or CD8+ T cells sorted from blood, taken in a trial of the OX40 agonist ivuxolimab. Source of these receptors: an adult with an advanced solid tumor such as melanoma, head and neck, liver or kidney cancer. CDR3s include the opening cysteine and the closing phenylalanine or tryptophan. The D gene is left open where the match is weak. Clone size is given for some rows only: seen once, a few or many times, or a class if the clone is expanded.

J	V	D	size	CDR3	DNA
TRBJ2-1	TRBV7-3	-	-	CASSSDGWNEQFF	TGTGCCAGCAGCTCCGACGGGTGGAATGAGCAGTTCTTC
TRBJ1-2	TRBV6-4	-	-	CASSDPLRGGYTF	TGTGCCAGCAGTGACCCTTTAAGGGGTGGCTACACCTTC
TRBJ2-5	TRBV7-9	-	-	CASRPPVGETQYF	TGTGCCAGCCGCCCCCCAGTAGGGGAGACCCAGTACTTC
TRBJ2-3	TRBV6-4	TRBD1	-	CASSDRGQEDTQYF	TGTGCCAGCAGTGACAGGGGGCAGGAAGATACGCAGTATTTT
TRBJ1-6	TRBV27	-	-	CASSFSTSYSPLHF	TGTGCCAGCAGTTTTTCGACTAGCTATTCACCCCTCCACTTT
TRBJ2-2	TRBV6-1	-	few	CASSRGSDTGELFF	TGTGCCAGCAGTCGAGGCAGTGACACCGGGGAGCTGTTTTTT
TRBJ2-3	TRBV19	-	-	CASSTGDTQYF	TGTGCCAGTAGTACAGGGGATACGCAGTATTTT
TRBJ2-1	TRBV2	-	-	CASSEGNTYNEQFF	TGTGCCAGCAGTGAGGGCAATACCTACAATGAGCAGTTCTTC
TRBJ2-7	TRBV19	-	-	CASTPGLGEFEQYF	TGTGCCAGTACTCCGGGACTTGGGGAATTCGAGCAGTACTTC
TRBJ1-4	TRBV30	TRBD1	-	CAWSRQGRTEKLFF	TGTGCCTGGTCCCGACAGGGGAGAACTGAAAAACTGTTTTTT
TRBJ1-1	TRBV6-5	TRBD1	-	CASSTSGGTEAFF	TGTGCCAGCAGTACCTCAGGGGGCACTGAAGCTTTCTTT
TRBJ2-1	TRBV27	TRBD1	-	CASAWSRDSGEQFF	TGTGCCAGTGCTTGGAGCCGGGACAGTGGGGAGCAGTTCTTC
TRBJ2-7	TRBV10-3	-	-	CAITRGEANEQYF	TGTGCCATCACCCGCGGTGAGGCCAACGAGCAGTACTTC
TRBJ2-1	TRBV19	TRBD1	-	CASSIFYRDSLSNEQFF	TGTGCCAGTAGTATCTTTTACCGGGACAGCTTGTCCAATGAGCAGTTCTTC
TRBJ2-7	TRBV6-4	-	-	CASSDSGAVQYF	TGTGCCAGCAGTGACTCAGGGGCGGTGCAGTACTTC
TRBJ2-1	TRBV27	TRBD2	once	CASGGSLRGEQFF	TGTGCCAGCGGCGGGAGCCTTCGAGGTGAGCAGTTCTTC
TRBJ2-3	TRBV19	-	-	CASSVAAGAASTDTQYF	TGTGCCAGTAGTGTCGCAGCAGGGGCAGCCAGCACAGATACGCAGTATTTT
TRBJ2-7	TRBV4-1	-	-	CASSQASTYEQYF	TGCGCCAGCAGCCAAGCGTCTACCTACGAGCAGTACTTC
TRBJ2-1	TRBV6-1	-	-	CASNYLGAYNEQFF	TGTGCCAGCAACTACCTGGGGGCATACAATGAGCAGTTCTTC
TRBJ1-1	TRBV6-5	-	-	CASSYRGGNTEAFF	TGTGCCAGCAGTTACAGGGGAGGGAACACTGAAGCTTTCTTT
TRBJ2-5	TRBV29-1	TRBD2	-	CSVEISGRGIQETQYF	TGCAGCGTTGAAATTAGCGGGAGGGGGATCCAAGAGACCCAGTACTTC
TRBJ2-1	TRBV2	-	-	CASLGAGQFF	TGTGCCAGCCTTGGCGCGGGCCAGTTCTTC
TRBJ1-4	TRBV15	-	-	CATSRAEKLFF	TGTGCCACCAGCAGAGCTGAAAAACTGTTTTTT
TRBJ1-5	TRBV19	-	few	CASSIGQFFNQPQHF	TGTGCCAGTAGTATCGGGCAGTTTTTCAATCAGCCCCAGCATTTT
TRBJ1-1	TRBV4-2	-	-	CASSQTPGTEAFF	TGTGCCAGCAGCCAAACGCCAGGGACTGAAGCTTTCTTT
TRBJ2-7	TRBV4-3	-	-	CASSQDPRAYEQYF	TGCGCCAGCAGCCAAGATCCCCGTGCCTACGAGCAGTACTTC
TRBJ2-4	TRBV7-2	TRBD2	-	CASSSPGLALGKNIQYF	TGTGCCAGCAGCTCGCCGGGACTAGCGTTGGGCAAAAACATTCAGTACTTC
TRBJ2-3	TRBV7-3	-	-	CASSQFSGGTDTQYF	TGTGCCAGCAGCCAATTTTCAGGGGGCACAGATACGCAGTATTTT
TRBJ2-7	TRBV6-6	-	-	CASTQAYEQYF	TGTGCCAGCACCCAGGCCTACGAGCAGTACTTC
TRBJ1-1	TRBV6-5	-	once	CASSRDRLNTEAFF	TGTGCCAGCAGTCGTGACAGGTTGAACACTGAAGCTTTCTTT
TRBJ2-7	TRBV7-8	-	-	CASSLLRGSYEQYF	TGTGCCAGCAGCTTACTCAGGGGTTCCTACGAGCAGTACTTC
TRBJ2-7	TRBV4-2	TRBD2	-	CASSLDTSGSYEQYF	TGTGCCAGCAGCCTAGACACTAGCGGATCCTACGAGCAGTACTTC
TRBJ1-4	TRBV6-5	-	-	CASSNWRGDGLFF	TGTGCCAGCAGTAACTGGAGGGGGGATGGACTGTTTTTT
TRBJ2-7	TRBV2	-	-	CASSLPAAGYF	TGTGCCAGCAGTCTGCCGGCGGCCGGCTACTTC
TRBJ2-7	TRBV11-2	-	-	CASSLEVYSSYEQYF	TGTGCCAGCAGCTTAGAAGTGTATAGTTCCTACGAGCAGTACTTC
TRBJ1-5	TRBV19	-	-	CASSIGQTYNQPQHF	TGTGCCAGTAGTATTGGACAAACCTACAATCAGCCCCAGCATTTT
TRBJ2-7	TRBV27	-	once	CASSLGVGGTYEQYF	TGTGCCAGCAGTTTAGGGGTTGGCGGGACCTACGAGCAGTACTTC
TRBJ2-3	TRBV7-9	-	-	CASSLEVHTDTQYF	TGTGCCAGCAGCTTAGAGGTACACACAGATACGCAGTATTTT
TRBJ1-4	TRBV29-1	-	-	CSVEDPVDGNEKLFF	TGCAGCGTTGAAGATCCGGTGGACGGTAATGAAAAACTGTTTTTT
TRBJ2-7	TRBV6-5	TRBD1	once	CASSYSSRQGSYEQYF	TGTGCCAGCAGTTACTCATCGAGACAGGGGTCATACGAGCAGTACTTC